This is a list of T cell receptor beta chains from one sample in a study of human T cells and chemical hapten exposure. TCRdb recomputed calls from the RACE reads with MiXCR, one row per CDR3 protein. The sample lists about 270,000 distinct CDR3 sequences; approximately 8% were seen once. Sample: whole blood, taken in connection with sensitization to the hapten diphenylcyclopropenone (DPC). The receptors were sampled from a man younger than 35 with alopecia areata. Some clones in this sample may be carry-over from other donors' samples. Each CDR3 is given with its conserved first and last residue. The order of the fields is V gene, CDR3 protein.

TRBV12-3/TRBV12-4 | CASRRASQETQYF
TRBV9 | CASSGGAWTDTQYF
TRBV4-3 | CASSQEGSSNTGELFF
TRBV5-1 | CASSYGQGNEAFF
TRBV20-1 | CSARELTEYQPQHF
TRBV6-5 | CASSGDRAIAGGPYEQYF
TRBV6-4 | CASSALGQADTQYF
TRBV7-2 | CASSPQWGTDEKLFF
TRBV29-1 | CSAGEENTGELFF
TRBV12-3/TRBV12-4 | CASSSSGGPGNEQFF
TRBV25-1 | CASSAETGSRYSNQPQHF
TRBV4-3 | CASSQDRGGTNTEAFF
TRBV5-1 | CASRDGAKETQYF
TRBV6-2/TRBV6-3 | CASSYLTTNTGELFF
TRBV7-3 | CASSYGQAGETQYF
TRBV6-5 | CASSYGNPRGVNTEAFF
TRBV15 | CATSRGRGSPLHF
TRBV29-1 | CSVVGKGTEAFF
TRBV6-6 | CASSPYGVGNNEQYF
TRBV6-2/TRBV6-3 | CASSYWSGYNEQFF